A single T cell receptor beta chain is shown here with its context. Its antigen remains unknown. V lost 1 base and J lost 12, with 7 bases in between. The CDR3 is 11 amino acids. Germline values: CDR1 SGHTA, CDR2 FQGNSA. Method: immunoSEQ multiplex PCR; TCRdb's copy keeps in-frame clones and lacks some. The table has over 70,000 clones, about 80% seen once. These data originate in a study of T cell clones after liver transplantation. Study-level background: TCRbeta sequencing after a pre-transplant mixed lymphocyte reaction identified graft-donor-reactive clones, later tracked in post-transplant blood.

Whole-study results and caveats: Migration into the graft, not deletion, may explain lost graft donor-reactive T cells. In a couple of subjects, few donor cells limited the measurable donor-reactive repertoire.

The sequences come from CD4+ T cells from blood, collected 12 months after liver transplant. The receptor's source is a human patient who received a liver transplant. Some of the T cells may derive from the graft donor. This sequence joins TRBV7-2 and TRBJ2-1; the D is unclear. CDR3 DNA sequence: TGTGCCAGCAGCTTAGTAGTGACGCAGTTCTTC. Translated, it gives CASSLVVTQFF.